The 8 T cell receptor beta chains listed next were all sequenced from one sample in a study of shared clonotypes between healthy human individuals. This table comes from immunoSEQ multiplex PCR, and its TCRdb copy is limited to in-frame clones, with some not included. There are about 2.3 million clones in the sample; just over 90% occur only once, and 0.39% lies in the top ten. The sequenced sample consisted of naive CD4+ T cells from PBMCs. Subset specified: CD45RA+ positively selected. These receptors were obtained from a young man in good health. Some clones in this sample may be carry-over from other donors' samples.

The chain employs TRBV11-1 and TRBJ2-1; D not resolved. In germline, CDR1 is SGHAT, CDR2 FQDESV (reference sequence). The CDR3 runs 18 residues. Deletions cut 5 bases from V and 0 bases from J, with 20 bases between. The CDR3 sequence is CASSTSPLTAASYNEQFF. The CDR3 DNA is TGTGCCAGCAGCACCAGCCCCCTAACGGCGGCCTCCTACAATGAGCAGTTCTTC.

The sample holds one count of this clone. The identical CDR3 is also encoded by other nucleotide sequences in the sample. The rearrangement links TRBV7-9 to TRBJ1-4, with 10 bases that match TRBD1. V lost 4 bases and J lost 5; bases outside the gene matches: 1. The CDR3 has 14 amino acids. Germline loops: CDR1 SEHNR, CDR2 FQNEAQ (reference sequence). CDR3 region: CASSWGQGNEKLFF. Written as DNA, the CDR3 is TGTGCCAGCAGCTGGGGACAGGGGAATGAAAAACTGTTTTTT.

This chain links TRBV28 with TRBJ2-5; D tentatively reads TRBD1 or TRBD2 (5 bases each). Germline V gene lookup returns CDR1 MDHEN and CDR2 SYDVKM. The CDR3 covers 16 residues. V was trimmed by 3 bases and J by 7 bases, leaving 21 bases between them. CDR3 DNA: TGTGCCAGCAGTTTGGCCGGGGCAGAAGGAGGAGGGACCCAGTACTTC. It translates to CASSLAGAEGGGTQYF.

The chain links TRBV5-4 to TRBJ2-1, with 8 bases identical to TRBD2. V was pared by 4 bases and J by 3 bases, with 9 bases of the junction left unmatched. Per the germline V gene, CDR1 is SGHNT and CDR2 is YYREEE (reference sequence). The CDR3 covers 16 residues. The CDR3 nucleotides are TGTGCCAGCAGCCCCCGTGGTAGCGGGAACTACAATGAGCAGTTCTTC. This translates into CASSPRGSGNYNEQFF.

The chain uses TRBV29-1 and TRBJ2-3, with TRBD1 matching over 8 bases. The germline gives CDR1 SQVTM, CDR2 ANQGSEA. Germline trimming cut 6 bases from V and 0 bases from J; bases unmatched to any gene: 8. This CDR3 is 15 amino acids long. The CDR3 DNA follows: TGCAGCGTATACCGGACAGGGCTGAGCACAGATACGCAGTATTTT. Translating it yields CSVYRTGLSTDTQYF.

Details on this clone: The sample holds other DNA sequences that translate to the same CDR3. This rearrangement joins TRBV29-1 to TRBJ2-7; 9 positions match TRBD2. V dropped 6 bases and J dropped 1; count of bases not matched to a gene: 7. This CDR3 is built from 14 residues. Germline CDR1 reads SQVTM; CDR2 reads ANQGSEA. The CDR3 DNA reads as TGCAGCGTCTCACCGGGACTAGCATCCTACGAGCAGTACTTC. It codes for CSVSPGLASYEQYF.

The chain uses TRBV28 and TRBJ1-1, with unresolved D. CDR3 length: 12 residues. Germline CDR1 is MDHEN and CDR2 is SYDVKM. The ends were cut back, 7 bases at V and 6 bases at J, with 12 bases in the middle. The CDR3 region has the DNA TGTGCCAGCACCTTGGCGGGCTCTGAAGCTTTCTTT. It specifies CASTLAGSEAFF.

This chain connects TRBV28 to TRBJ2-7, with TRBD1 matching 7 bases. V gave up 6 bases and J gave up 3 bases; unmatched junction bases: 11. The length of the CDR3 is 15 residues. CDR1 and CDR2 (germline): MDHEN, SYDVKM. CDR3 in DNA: TGTGCCAGCAGACCCGAGAGGGGGCGCGTCTACGAGCAGTACTTC. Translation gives CASRPERGRVYEQYF.